These T cell receptor beta chains were read from a single sample in a study of cytomegalovirus exposure and HLA in healthy donors. The protocol was immunoSEQ multiplex PCR, while the TCRdb copy is restricted to in-frame clones and leaves out a portion. The sample records about 160,000 clones, 68% being singletons. The specimen was PBMCs. The receptor set was obtained from a man in his fifties or sixties in good health and CMV-seronegative. The CDR3 runs from the conserved cysteine through the conserved F or W. A D gene is named only where the DNA matches it firmly. Clone size is not always given. Where it is, it says once, few, many or a class for expanded clones.

CDR3nt	CDR3aa	j_gene	v_gene	abundance	d_gene
TGCGCCAGCAGCTTGGAAAGCGCCTCTGGAAACACCATATATTTT	CASSLESASGNTIYF	TRBJ1-3	TRBV5-1	NA	NA
TGTGCCAGCAGCTTAGTGGGAACGGGGAAGGGCGAGCAGTACTTC	CASSLVGTGKGEQYF	TRBJ2-7	TRBV7-2	once	NA
TGTGCCAGCGCCCAAGGCCAGGGGATTAGCACAGATACGCAGTATTTT	CASAQGQGISTDTQYF	TRBJ2-3	TRBV6-6	few	NA
TGTGCCAGCAGCCCCCTACAGGGGAATGAGCAGTTCTTC	CASSPLQGNEQFF	TRBJ2-1	TRBV7-3	few	TRBD1
TGTGCCAGCAGCGTAGAGGCGGGGGGGCCGGGCACCGGGGAGCTGTTTTTT	CASSVEAGGPGTGELFF	TRBJ2-2	TRBV9	NA	TRBD2
TGCGCCAGCAGCTTGGGGACAGCGAGCACAGATACGCAGTATTTT	CASSLGTASTDTQYF	TRBJ2-3	TRBV5-1	once	NA
TGTGCCAGCAGTTCAACCGGGACAGGGGCAAGAGAGACCCAGTACTTC	CASSSTGTGARETQYF	TRBJ2-5	TRBV28	NA	TRBD1
TGTGCCAGCAGTTTAAGGGGACAGGCCCGGAACACTGAAGCTTTCTTT	CASSLRGQARNTEAFF	TRBJ1-1	TRBV27	NA	TRBD1
TGTGCCAGCAGTGACTCAGCGGGGGGGCACACCGGGGAGCTGTTTTTT	CASSDSAGGHTGELFF	TRBJ2-2	TRBV6-4	few	TRBD2
TGTGCCAGCAGCTTATCCGCCCTAGCCTATGGCTACACCTTC	CASSLSALAYGYTF	TRBJ1-2	TRBV7-9	NA	NA
TGTGCCAGCAGTTACTCGTTAGGCGGGGGACAAGAGACCCAGTACTTC	CASSYSLGGGQETQYF	TRBJ2-5	TRBV6-5	once	TRBD2
TGTGCCAGCAGCCCAATTGGCACAGGCGTCGACGGGGAGCTGTTTTTT	CASSPIGTGVDGELFF	TRBJ2-2	TRBV27	NA	NA
TGCGCCAGCAGCCAAGATCTAGCGGGGACTCCTTATACGCAGTATTTT	CASSQDLAGTPYTQYF	TRBJ2-3	TRBV4-1	once	TRBD2
TGTGCCAGCCGGGGGGCGGTGGAGCAGTACTTC	CASRGAVEQYF	TRBJ2-7	TRBV7-9	NA	NA
TGTGCCAGCAGCTTCAGGAGGGACCTCTTCTACGAGCAGTACTTC	CASSFRRDLFYEQYF	TRBJ2-7	TRBV5-6	NA	NA
TGTGCCAGCAGTTACGACAGGGCCCCATTCAATGAGCAGTTCTTC	CASSYDRAPFNEQFF	TRBJ2-1	TRBV6-6	NA	TRBD1
TGTGCCAGCAGCCCCAGGGGTACAAATCAGCCCCAGCATTTT	CASSPRGTNQPQHF	TRBJ1-5	TRBV7-9	NA	NA
TGTGCCAGCACGAGGGAGGGGGATGGCTACACCTTC	CASTREGDGYTF	TRBJ1-2	TRBV2	once	NA
TGCGCCTCTCGCGAGGGCAGAACTAATGAAAAACTGTTTTTT	CASREGRTNEKLFF	TRBJ1-4	TRBV23-1	once	NA
TGTGCCAGCATCTCGGGACAGGGATACGAGCAGTACTTC	CASISGQGYEQYF	TRBJ2-7	TRBV6-5	NA	TRBD1
TGTGCCAGCAGCGTTTACAGGGTTGGCTATGGCTACACCTTC	CASSVYRVGYGYTF	TRBJ1-2	TRBV7-2	few	NA
TGTGCCAGCAGCTTAGAAGGATATCAAGAGGCCCAGTACTTC	CASSLEGYQEAQYF	TRBJ2-5	TRBV11-1	NA	NA
TGTGCTAGCAGTTATAGCCGACTAGCGGGGTACGAGACCCAGTACTTC	CASSYSRLAGYETQYF	TRBJ2-5	TRBV7-7	few	TRBD2
TGTGCCAGCAGCCGTACTAGCGGGGGACCGAACACCGGGGAGCTGTTTTTT	CASSRTSGGPNTGELFF	TRBJ2-2	TRBV7-9	NA	TRBD2
TGTGCCAGCACATCAAGGGGGAGCACAGATACGCAGTATTTT	CASTSRGSTDTQYF	TRBJ2-3	TRBV6-6	NA	NA
TGTGCCAGCAGTGGAACTAGCGGCCCCTACGAGCAGTACTTC	CASSGTSGPYEQYF	TRBJ2-7	TRBV2	NA	TRBD2